Presented here are 26 T cell receptor beta chains from one specimen sequenced in a study of T-cell reconstitution after alpha-beta-depleted transplantation in children. Unique molecular identifiers were incorporated during preparation of the TCRbeta library. MiXCR was run by TCRdb on the PCR reads, yielding one entry per CDR3 protein. Counted here are around 200,000 distinct CDR3 sequences, approximately 11% occurring once; the ten biggest clones make up roughly 30%. Sequencing was performed on PBMCs, taken before TCRalphabeta/CD19-depleted stem cell transplant. The receptors come from a child younger than two with acute myeloid leukemia, due to receive a stem cell transplant.

This clonotype was detected many times. The CDR3 loop reads CASSALAGGFYEQYF. The CDR3 DNA follows: TGTGCCAGCAGCGCTCTAGCGGGAGGATTCTACGAGCAGTACTTC. The chain couples TRBV9 to TRBJ2-7; TRBD2 aligns across 11 bases. CDR3 length: 15 amino acids. Germline V CDR1 and CDR2: SGDLS, YYNGEE. V lost 3 bases to trimming and J lost 3 bases; unmatched junction nucleotides: 5.

In its sample, this clonotype was seen many times. The CDR3 spells CASSPILAGETQYF. The CDR3 DNA is TGTGCCAGCTCACCCATCCTAGCGGGGGAGACCCAGTACTTC. The chain links TRBV18 to TRBJ2-5, with TRBD2 identical over 9 bases. Germline CDR1 is KGHSH and CDR2 is LQKENI. The junction had 4 bases not matched to a gene; V was cut back by 3 bases and J by 5 bases. The CDR3 is 14 residues long.

In its sample, this clonotype was seen a few times. The chain carries TRBV18 and TRBJ2-3, with 14 positions matching TRBD2. Looked up from germline, CDR1 is KGHSH and CDR2 is LQKENI. With V trimmed by 4 bases and J by 2 bases, 11 bases remained unmatched. The CDR3 totals 19 residues. DNA of the CDR3: TGTGCCAGCTCACTTCGACTAGCGGGAGGGCCCACCATCACAGATACGCAGTATTTT. As protein: CASSLRLAGGPTITDTQYF.

This clonotype was detected ten times or more. V gene TRBV18 combines with J gene TRBJ2-7, with D possibly called TRBD1 or TRBD2 (5 bases each). Germline V CDR1 and CDR2: KGHSH, LQKENI. The CDR3 spans 15 residues. The V end lost 1 base, the J end lost 1 base, and 11 bases lay between the germline ends. The CDR3 loop reads CASSPQGPNSYEQYF. The CDR3 nucleotides are TGTGCCAGCTCACCACAGGGACCTAATTCCTACGAGCAGTACTTC.

Many counts were recorded for this clonotype. This chain joins TRBV12-3 or TRBV12-4 and TRBJ2-7; D is unclear. The CDR3 sequence is 14 residues long. Trimming took off 1 base at V and 0 bases at J, with 7 bases between the two ends. The CDR3 region is CASSLGFPSYEQYF. Here the CDR3 DNA reads TGTGCCAGCAGTTTAGGCTTCCCCTCCTACGAGCAGTACTTC.

Ten or more counts support this clonotype. V and J are TRBV10-3 and TRBJ1-1; no reliable D call. The CDR3 length is 13 residues. V was pared by 8 bases and J by 3 bases, with 13 bases between. Germline loops: CDR1 ENHRY, CDR2 SYGVKD. For the CDR3, the DNA is TGTGCCATCGCCGAGGGAACCTACACTGAAGCTTTCTTT. This codes for CAIAEGTYTEAFF.

This clonotype was detected ten times or more. J is TRBJ1-2 and V is TRBV14, with TRBD1 identical over 10 bases. This CDR3 has 15 residues. Germline values: CDR1 SGHDN, CDR2 FVKESK. Trimming at V came to 4 bases and at J to 4 bases, leaving 6 bases not matched to a gene. In nucleotides, the CDR3 is TGTGCCAGCAGCCCCCGGGACAGGGGAGGCTATGGCTACACCTTC. Translation gives CASSPRDRGGYGYTF. The full variable domain, with the rest looked up from reference TRBV14 and TRBJ1-2, is EAGVTQFPSHSVIEKGQTVTLRCDPISGHDNLYWYRRVMGKEIKFLLHFVKESKQDESGMPNNRFLAERTGGTYSTLKVQPAELEDSGVYFCASSPRDRGGYGYTFGSGTRLTVV.

This clonotype was picked up many times. J is TRBJ1-5 and V is TRBV6-1; D remains ambiguous. Germline CDR1 MNHNS, CDR2 SASEGT. This CDR3 region has 13 residues. Between the trimmed V and J ends, which lost 3 bases and 7 bases, there was a span of 10 bases. Written as DNA, the CDR3 is TGTGCCAGCAGTGAGACGCGGGGACAGCCCCAGCATTTT. Its protein product is CASSETRGQPQHF.

The table lists this clonotype with a few counts. V usage is TRBV7-2 and J usage is TRBJ1-2, with TRBD1 matching 10 bases. The CDR3 totals 17 residues. Germline CDR1 and CDR2: SGHTA and FQGNSA. After removal of 1 base from V and 6 bases from J, the junction contained 11 bases not matched to a gene. In DNA, the CDR3 is TGTGCCAGCAGCTTAGGAAGCCTGACAGGGGGCGAGGATGGCTACACCTTC. Translated: CASSLGSLTGGEDGYTF.

In its sample, this clonotype was seen many times. This chain connects TRBV9 to TRBJ2-7; D possibly corresponds to TRBD2 (6 bases). Germline V CDR1 and CDR2: SGDLS, YYNGEE. The V end lost 0 bases, the J end lost 0 bases, and 10 bases lay between the germline ends. The CDR3 extends over 15 amino acids. Here the CDR3 DNA reads TGTGCCAGCAGCGTAGAATGGGGAGGCTCCTACGAGCAGTACTTC. Its protein product is CASSVEWGGSYEQYF.

This clonotype has ten or more counts. The chain is built from TRBV6-5 and TRBJ2-1; D ambiguous. V shed 10 bases and J shed 6 bases, with 13 bases lying between them. CDR3 length equals 12 residues. Germline V gene lookup returns CDR1 MNHEY and CDR2 SVGAGI. The CDR3 is CATQNQRNEQFF. CDR3 nucleotides: TGTGCCACCCAGAACCAGCGCAATGAGCAGTTCTTC.

This clonotype has at least ten counts. The V and J genes are TRBV6-1 and TRBJ2-3; the D is unclear. CDR3 length equals 13 residues. Per germline, CDR1 MNHNS and CDR2 SASEGT. The germline V and J ends were trimmed by 0 bases and 7 bases, with 8 bases remaining between them. The CDR3, as DNA: TGTGCCAGCAGTGAAGCAGAGGCAAATACGCAGTATTTT. It translates to CASSEAEANTQYF.

In its sample, this clonotype was seen many times. The genes are TRBV20-1 and TRBJ2-4, with D perhaps TRBD1 or TRBD2 (5 bases each). Trimming removed 2 bases from V and 0 bases from J, with 17 bases in between. CDR1 and CDR2 (germline): DFQATT, SNEGSKA (reference sequence). CDR3 length equals 17 residues. The CDR3 loop reads CSARPPGRTLAKNIQYF. CDR3 in DNA: TGCAGTGCTAGACCGCCGGGACGGACCTTAGCCAAAAACATTCAGTACTTC.

This clonotype was recorded at least ten times. The chain employs TRBV29-1 and TRBJ2-1; 13 nucleotides agree with TRBD2. Per the germline V gene, CDR1 is SQVTM and CDR2 is ANQGSEA. This CDR3 is built from 16 residues. Trimming cost V 7 bases and J 10 bases; bases outside gene matches: 16. The CDR3 loop is CSAPGLAGTRIVEQFF. The CDR3 region has the DNA TGCAGCGCCCCGGGACTAGCGGGGACTCGGATAGTGGAGCAGTTCTTC.

Of note for this clonotype: Given a much more abundant clone one base away, this may be a read error. Likely a read error: the CDR3 ends without its conserved phenylalanine or tryptophan. This chain uses TRBV9 with TRBJ2-5; weak D call: TRBD2 (6 bases). CDR1 and CDR2 from the germline V gene are SGDLS and YYNGEE. The CDR3 consists of 14 residues. V was pared by 0 bases and J by 2 bases, with 8 bases between. The CDR3 sequence is CASSVGREQETQYS. The CDR3 nucleotides read TGTGCCAGCAGCGTAGGACGGGAGCAAGAGACCCAGTACTCC.

In its sample, this clonotype was seen many times. The chain carries TRBV20-1 and TRBJ2-1; D gene unclear. Deletions cut 6 bases from V and 4 bases from J, with 10 bases between. The V gene's germline CDR1 is DFQATT and CDR2 SNEGSKA (reference sequence). This CDR3 has 12 amino acids. The chain's CDR3 is CSALRQYNEQFF. In DNA, the CDR3 is TGCAGTGCGCTACGGCAGTACAATGAGCAGTTCTTC.

This clonotype was seen many times. This chain connects TRBV5-1 to TRBJ2-1, with D unresolved. The CDR3 totals 12 residues. Looked up from germline, CDR1 is SGHRS and CDR2 is YFSETQ. The V end was cut by 4 bases, the J end by 7 bases, with 9 bases between. CDR3 DNA sequence: TGCGCCAGCAGCGGGGATAGGAATGAGCAGTTCTTC. Translation gives CASSGDRNEQFF. The full variable domain, in which reference TRBV5-1 and TRBJ2-1 provide the parts outside the CDR3, is KAGVTQTPRYLIKTRGQQVTLSCSPISGHRSVSWYQQTPGQGLQFLFEYFSETQRNKGNFPGRFSGRQFSNSRSEMNVSTLELGDSALYLCASSGDRNEQFFGPGTRLTVL.

This clonotype was recorded at least ten times. The chain is built from TRBV20-1 and TRBJ1-1, with D possibly matching TRBD1 (6 bases). V lost 2 bases to trimming and J lost 3 bases, with 13 bases between them. The CDR3 has 14 amino acids. The V gene's germline CDR1 is DFQATT and CDR2 SNEGSKA (reference sequence). CDR3 amino acids: CSARTSTGHTEAFF. The CDR3 nucleotides are TGCAGTGCTAGAACCTCTACAGGGCACACTGAAGCTTTCTTT.

The sample holds many counts of this clonotype. This chain connects TRBV20-1 to TRBJ1-1; a weak D match, TRBD1 (5 bases). The CDR3 loop spans 15 amino acids. Germline V gene sequence: CDR1 DFQATT, CDR2 SNEGSKA (reference sequence). V gave up 5 bases and J gave up 4 bases, with 20 bases separating them. The CDR3 loop reads CSAPQGGQGSTEAFF. CDR3 in DNA: TGCAGTGCTCCCCAAGGCGGTCAGGGAAGCACTGAAGCTTTCTTT.

This clonotype was observed many times. V and J are TRBV20-1 and TRBJ1-4; no firm D call. V gave up 3 bases and J gave up 10 bases, with 15 bases separating them. Germline CDR1 DFQATT, CDR2 SNEGSKA (reference sequence). The CDR3 sequence is 13 residues long. The CDR3 sequence is CSARSGSGGKLFF. In DNA form, the CDR3 reads TGCAGTGCTAGGTCCGGGAGTGGCGGAAAACTGTTTTTT.

In its sample, this clonotype was seen many times. At one of its ends the junction is not consistent with the germline gene, which may arise from a read error. This chain connects TRBV7-2 to TRBJ2-1; 9 nucleotides align to TRBD2. The CDR3 loop spans 12 amino acids. Germline CDR1 and CDR2: SGHTA and FQGNSA. This CDR3 is CASSPLGGRVAF. The DNA of the CDR3 is TGTGCCAGCAGCCCCCTGGGCGGGAGGGTCGCTTTC.

As concerns this clonotype: This may be a read error: a much more frequent sequence differs by one nucleotide. As DNA, the CDR3 is TGTGCCAGCAGCCCCCGGGAGGACAGGCGGACAGGCTGTGGCTACACCTTC. Translated: CASSPREDRRTGCGYTF. The chain links TRBV14 to TRBJ1-2, with 7 bases aligning to TRBD1. The germline V gene encodes CDR1 SGHDN and CDR2 FVKESK. J gave up 7 bases and V 4 bases, and 18 bases lay outside the gene matches. This CDR3 comprises 17 residues.

The sample holds many counts of this clonotype. The chain has TRBV5-1 and TRBJ2-3; TRBD2 matches 10 bases. The CDR3 loop spans 15 amino acids. Trimming cost V 4 bases and J 5 bases; bases outside gene matches: 7. The germline gives CDR1 SGHRS, CDR2 YFSETQ. CDR3 nucleotides: TGCGCCAGCAGCGGAAAAGCGGGAGGGGGAGATACGCAGTATTTT. Protein: CASSGKAGGGDTQYF.

The sample holds many counts of this clonotype. This rearrangement joins TRBV20-1 to TRBJ2-5; D uncertain. Germline CDR1 DFQATT, CDR2 SNEGSKA (reference sequence). There are 11 residues in the CDR3. V shed 5 bases and J shed 4 bases, with 8 bases lying between them. The CDR3 here is CSALLGETQYF. In DNA, the CDR3 is TGCAGTGCTCTCCTGGGAGAGACCCAGTACTTC.

At least ten counts were recorded for this clonotype. The chain uses TRBV20-1 and TRBJ2-1; D remains unclear. This CDR3 comprises 10 residues. The V gene lost 6 bases and the J gene lost 6 bases, with 6 bases spanning the gap. Germline V gives CDR1 DFQATT, CDR2 SNEGSKA (reference sequence). CDR3 loop: CSANGNEQFF. For the CDR3, the DNA is TGCAGTGCCAATGGCAATGAGCAGTTCTTC.

This clonotype was counted ten times or more. The chain employs TRBV29-1 and TRBJ1-4, with D unresolved. This CDR3 comprises 13 residues. V was trimmed by 5 bases and J by 8 bases, leaving 15 bases between them. Germline assignment: CDR1 SQVTM and CDR2 ANQGSEA. The chain's CDR3 is CSVSRRVGEKLFF. The CDR3, as DNA: TGCAGCGTTAGCAGGAGGGTCGGGGAAAAACTGTTTTTT.